The rows below give T cell receptor beta chains drawn from one sample of a study of molecular identifiers for immune sequencing clone quantification. One entry per CDR3 protein results from TCRdb running MiXCR on the PCR reads. The table includes tens of thousands of distinct CDR3 sequences, approximately 40% detected once. Input material: naive CD8+ T cells from blood, with Jurkat cell RNA spiked in. These TCRs come from a human donor in good health. Some libraries in this study had Jurkat cell RNA spiked in. CDR3s include the opening cysteine and the closing phenylalanine or tryptophan. A D gene is named only where the DNA matches it firmly. Some rows have no size entry. The others give once, few or many, or a class for an expanded clone.

NA	TRBV7-8	TRBJ2-2	NA	CASRTGQAGELFF	TGTGCCAGCCGGACTGGCCAGGCCGGGGAGCTGTTTTTT
NA	TRBV11-1	TRBJ2-2	many	CASSLSTGELFF	TGTGCCAGCAGCTTGAGCACCGGGGAGCTGTTTTTT
NA	TRBV5-4	TRBJ2-7	few	CASARDTFHEQYF	TGTGCCAGCGCTCGGGACACTTTCCACGAGCAGTACTTC
NA	TRBV12-3/TRBV12-4	TRBJ2-3	many	CASSSTIADTQYF	TGTGCCAGCAGTTCTACTATAGCAGATACGCAGTATTTT
NA	TRBV4-1	TRBJ2-7	NA	CASSQLRGYEQYF	TGCGCCAGCAGCCAACTGAGGGGGTACGAGCAGTACTTC
NA	TRBV19	TRBJ1-1	NA	CASSTRRPGKQGNTEAFF	TGTGCCAGTAGTACCCGTAGGCCCGGGAAACAGGGGAACACTGAAGCTTTCTTT
TRBD2	TRBV12-3/TRBV12-4	TRBJ2-1	few	CASRPGTSSYNEQFF	TGTGCCAGCAGGCCCGGGACTAGCTCCTACAATGAGCAGTTCTTC
NA	TRBV28	TRBJ1-5	once	CSSSFRQANPPQHF	TGTTCCAGCAGTTTCCGGCAGGCAAATCCGCCCCAGCATTTT
TRBD1	TRBV7-2	TRBJ2-6	few	CASTPPPDRAGANVLTF	TGTGCCAGCACCCCCCCCCCTGACAGGGCTGGGGCCAACGTCCTGACTTTC
TRBD1	TRBV19	TRBJ2-3	few	CASSVDRALGTDTQYF	TGTGCCAGTAGTGTCGACAGGGCCCTAGGCACAGATACGCAGTATTTT
NA	TRBV29-1	TRBJ1-1	NA	CSVTQLGEAFF	TGCAGCGTTACGCAGCTCGGGGAAGCTTTCTTT
NA	TRBV28	TRBJ2-3	few	CASTPPSGISDTQYF	TGTGCCAGCACCCCCCCGTCGGGGATTTCAGATACGCAGTATTTT
TRBD1	TRBV7-2	TRBJ2-7	many	CASSSQTGGRYEQYF	TGTGCCAGCAGCTCACAGACAGGGGGCAGGTACGAGCAGTACTTC
TRBD1	TRBV11-3	TRBJ1-1	few	CASSLWTGHKEAFF	TGTGCCAGCAGCCTGTGGACAGGGCATAAAGAAGCTTTCTTT
NA	TRBV14	TRBJ2-2	NA	CASSQVGGTGELFF	TGTGCCAGCAGCCAAGTCGGGGGCACCGGGGAGCTGTTTTTT
TRBD1	TRBV6-5	TRBJ2-1	NA	CASRPGQTPSSYNEQFF	TGTGCCAGCCGTCCGGGACAGACACCAAGCTCCTACAATGAGCAGTTCTTC
NA	TRBV6-2/TRBV6-3	TRBJ2-1	few	CASSSSRAEQFF	TGTGCCAGCAGTTCCTCGAGAGCTGAGCAGTTCTTC
NA	TRBV5-4	TRBJ1-4	few	CASSFTPGKLFF	TGTGCCAGCAGCTTCACACCCGGAAAACTGTTTTTT
TRBD1	TRBV2	TRBJ1-6	NA	CASSEGQSGSPLHF	TGTGCCAGCAGTGAGGGACAGTCGGGTTCACCCCTCCACTTT
NA	TRBV7-9	TRBJ1-4	many	CAIQEGEKLFF	TGTGCCATTCAGGAGGGTGAAAAACTGTTTTTT
NA	TRBV28	TRBJ1-1	many	CASSLGGSAGEAFF	TGTGCCAGCAGTTTAGGTGGCAGTGCGGGTGAAGCTTTCTTT
NA	TRBV24-1	TRBJ2-2	few	CATSDFGRGNTGELFF	TGTGCCACCAGTGATTTCGGTCGGGGAAACACCGGGGAGCTGTTTTTT
NA	TRBV1	TRBJ2-5	NA	CTSSQDRPAGCQETQYF	TGCACCAGCAGCCAAGATCGCCCAGCGGGGTGCCAAGAGACCCAGTACTTC
NA	TRBV4-2	TRBJ1-5	few	CASSQGVGLQPQHF	TGTGCCAGCAGCCAAGGCGTAGGGCTTCAGCCCCAGCATTTT
TRBD2	TRBV7-2	TRBJ2-3	NA	CASSFTSGSADTQYF	TGTGCCAGCAGCTTTACTAGCGGGAGCGCAGATACGCAGTATTTT
NA	TRBV5-6	TRBJ2-2	many	CASSTGSGELFF	TGTGCCAGCAGCACCGGTTCCGGGGAGCTGTTTTTT
NA	TRBV6-2/TRBV6-3	TRBJ1-1	many	CASSPSGWVAFF	TGTGCCAGCAGTCCGAGTGGATGGGTCGCTTTCTTT
NA	TRBV28	TRBJ2-5	few	CASNLLAGVKAQYF	TGTGCCAGCAATCTCCTTGCCGGCGTAAAGGCCCAGTACTTC
NA	TRBV28	TRBJ2-7	few	CASSSRTAPEHF	TGTGCCAGCAGTTCCCGGACAGCTCCTGAACACTTC
TRBD1	TRBV7-3	TRBJ1-1	NA	CASSSRTGARKAFF	TGTGCCAGCAGCTCAAGGACAGGGGCCCGTAAAGCTTTCTTT
NA	TRBV13	TRBJ2-7	NA	CASSTRSRGAYEQYF	TGTGCCAGCAGCACACGTAGCCGTGGGGCCTACGAGCAGTACTTC
TRBD1	TRBV7-9	TRBJ1-5	NA	CASSPDRRRNQPQHF	TGTGCCAGCAGCCCGGACAGGCGCCGCAATCAGCCCCAGCATTTT
TRBD2	TRBV7-9	TRBJ2-5	many	CASSPPSGRSKETQYF	TGTGCCAGCAGCCCCCCCAGCGGGAGGTCTAAGGAGACCCAGTACTTC
NA	TRBV20-1	TRBJ1-6	few	CSARDFGGTEYNSPLHF	TGCAGTGCTAGAGATTTTGGGGGGACGGAATATAATTCACCCCTCCACTTT
TRBD2	TRBV19	TRBJ2-7	once	CACSSLTSGETYEQYF	TGTGCCTGTAGTAGCCTGACTAGCGGTGAGACCTACGAGCAGTACTTC
TRBD2	TRBV12-3/TRBV12-4	TRBJ2-6	few	CASSYAGGPSFRGANVLTF	TGTGCCAGCAGTTATGCGGGAGGGCCCTCATTTCGTGGGGCCAACGTCCTGACTTTC
TRBD1	TRBV7-8	TRBJ2-7	medium-sized	CASSQEGDSSYEQYF	TGTGCCAGCAGCCAAGAAGGGGACAGCTCCTACGAGCAGTACTTC
TRBD2	TRBV28	TRBJ2-3	NA	CASSGLAASTDTQYF	TGTGCCAGCAGTGGACTAGCGGCTAGCACAGATACGCAGTATTTT
TRBD2	TRBV6-2/TRBV6-3	TRBJ2-7	NA	CASSDFSGIYEQYF	TGTGCCAGCAGTGACTTTAGCGGGATCTACGAGCAGTACTTC
NA	TRBV6-6	TRBJ2-7	NA	CASSYSRVDSPGEYF	TGTGCCAGCAGTTACTCGAGGGTGGACAGCCCGGGGGAGTACTTC
NA	TRBV5-4	TRBJ2-5	many	CASSLAGRGLEKETQYF	TGTGCCAGCAGCTTGGCCGGAAGGGGACTGGAAAAAGAGACCCAGTACTTC
NA	TRBV6-2/TRBV6-3	TRBJ1-1	NA	CASSYHRTADWIGGAEAFF	TGTGCCAGCAGTTACCATAGGACAGCTGACTGGATAGGCGGGGCTGAAGCTTTCTTC
NA	TRBV11-2	TRBJ2-1	NA	CASSPDRRDNEQFF	TGTGCCAGCAGCCCAGATAGGAGGGACAATGAGCAGTTCTTC
TRBD1	TRBV12-3/TRBV12-4	TRBJ2-2	few	CASTFLGTATGELFF	TGTGCCAGCACCTTCCTCGGGACAGCTACCGGGGAGCTGTTTTTT
NA	TRBV29-1	TRBJ2-3	medium-sized	CSPQVEGGTQYF	TGCAGCCCCCAGGTCGAGGGCGGTACGCAGTATTTT
TRBD1	TRBV28	TRBJ1-2	few	CASSTQGDGYTF	TGTGCCAGCAGCACACAGGGGGATGGCTACACCTTC
NA	TRBV24-1	TRBJ2-1	NA	CATNGLDGNEQFF	TGTGCCACCAATGGACTTGACGGTAATGAGCAGTTCTTC
TRBD2	TRBV7-9	TRBJ2-3	NA	CASSFGGASGRHTRYF	TGTGCCAGCAGCTTCGGGGGGGCTAGCGGGAGACATACGCGGTATTTT
NA	TRBV9	TRBJ1-1	few	CASSEGTETEAFF	TGTGCCAGCAGCGAGGGGACCGAGACTGAAGCTTTCTTT
TRBD1	TRBV11-1	TRBJ1-1	many	CASSLWIRDRDGSEAFF	TGTGCCAGCAGCCTTTGGATCCGGGACAGGGATGGAAGTGAAGCTTTCTTT
NA	TRBV5-1	TRBJ2-3	NA	CASATDDTQYF	TGCGCCAGCGCGACGGATGATACGCAGTATTTT